This T cell receptor beta chain was observed in a study of cytomegalovirus exposure and HLA in healthy donors. Study-level background: In a later analysis, it was reported that the roughly 130 validation repertoires had been produced on the same platform as the roughly 650 repertoires belonging to the first cohort.

Repertoires were generated with immunoSEQ multiplex PCR, while TCRdb's copy carries only in-frame clones and drops some. This table holds 150,000 to 200,000 clones, around four fifths found once. General observations from the study: Rarity characterized most TCR sequences, yet some public TCRs appeared in many donors. That first-cohort TCR clusters tended to co-occur in the approximately 110 validation repertoires was found in a later analysis.

V shed 8 bases, J shed 8 bases, and the junction held 14 bases outside the gene matches. Germline V gives CDR1 SGHAT, CDR2 FQDESV (reference sequence). The CDR3 is 14 amino acids. Points on this clone: Its antigen is unknown.

Sequencing was done on a sample of PBMCs. The chain uses TRBV11-1 and TRBJ2-7; 8 bases are shared with TRBD2. The TCR sequence derives from a man aged 18 to 30 in good health and CMV-seropositive. The CDR3 reads CASRNPGGPNQQYF. The CDR3 bases are TGTGCCAGCCGGAACCCGGGAGGGCCTAACCAGCAGTACTTC.